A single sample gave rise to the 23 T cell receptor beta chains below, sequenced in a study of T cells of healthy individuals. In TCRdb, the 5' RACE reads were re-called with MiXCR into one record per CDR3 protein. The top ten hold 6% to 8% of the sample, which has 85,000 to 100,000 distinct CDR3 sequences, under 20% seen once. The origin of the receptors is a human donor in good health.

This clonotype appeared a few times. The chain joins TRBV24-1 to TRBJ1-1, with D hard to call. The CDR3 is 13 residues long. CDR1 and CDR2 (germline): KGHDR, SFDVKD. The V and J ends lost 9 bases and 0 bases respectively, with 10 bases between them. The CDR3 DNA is TGTGCCACCGTGGATAACCTGAACACTGAAGCTTTCTTT. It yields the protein CATVDNLNTEAFF.

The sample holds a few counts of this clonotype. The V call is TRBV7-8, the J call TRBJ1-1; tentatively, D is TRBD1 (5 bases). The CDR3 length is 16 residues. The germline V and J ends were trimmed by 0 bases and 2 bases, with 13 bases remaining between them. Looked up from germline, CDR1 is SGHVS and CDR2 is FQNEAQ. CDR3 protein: CASSLAVVGPNTEAFF. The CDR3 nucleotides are TGTGCCAGCAGCTTAGCAGTAGTGGGGCCAAACACTGAAGCTTTCTTT.

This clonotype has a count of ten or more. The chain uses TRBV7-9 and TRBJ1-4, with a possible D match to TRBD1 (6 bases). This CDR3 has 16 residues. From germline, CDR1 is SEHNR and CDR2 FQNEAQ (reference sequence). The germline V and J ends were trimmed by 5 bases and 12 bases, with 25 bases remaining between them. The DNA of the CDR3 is TGTGCCAGCAGCCACAATATTGGGGGGGCTGTGACGGAACTGTTTTTT. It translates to CASSHNIGGAVTELFF.

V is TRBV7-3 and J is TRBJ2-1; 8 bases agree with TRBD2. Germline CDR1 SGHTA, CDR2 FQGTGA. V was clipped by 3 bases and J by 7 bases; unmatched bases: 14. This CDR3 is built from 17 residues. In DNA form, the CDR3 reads TGTGCCAGCAGCTTTCCCCGAACCGGGACTAGGCAAAATGAGCAGTTCTTC. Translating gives CASSFPRTGTRQNEQFF.

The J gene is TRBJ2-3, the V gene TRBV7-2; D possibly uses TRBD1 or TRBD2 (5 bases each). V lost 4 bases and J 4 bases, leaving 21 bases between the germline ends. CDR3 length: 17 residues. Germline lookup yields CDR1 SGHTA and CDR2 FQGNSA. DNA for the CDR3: TGTGCCAGCAGCTCAGGAGCCGGGACCTTAACCGCAGATACGCAGTATTTT. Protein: CASSSGAGTLTADTQYF.

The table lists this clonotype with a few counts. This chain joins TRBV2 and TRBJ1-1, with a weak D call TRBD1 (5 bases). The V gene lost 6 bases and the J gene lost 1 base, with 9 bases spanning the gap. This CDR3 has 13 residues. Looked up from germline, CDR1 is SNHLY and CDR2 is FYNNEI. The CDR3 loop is CASRGTGNTEAFF. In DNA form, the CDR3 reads TGTGCCAGCAGAGGAACAGGGAACACTGAAGCTTTCTTT. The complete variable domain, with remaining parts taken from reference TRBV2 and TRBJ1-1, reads EPEVTQTPSHQVTQMGQEVILRCVPISNHLYFYWYRQILGQKVEFLVSFYNNEISEKSEIFDDQFSVERPDGSNFTLKIRSTKLEDSAMYFCASRGTGNTEAFFGQGTRLTVV.

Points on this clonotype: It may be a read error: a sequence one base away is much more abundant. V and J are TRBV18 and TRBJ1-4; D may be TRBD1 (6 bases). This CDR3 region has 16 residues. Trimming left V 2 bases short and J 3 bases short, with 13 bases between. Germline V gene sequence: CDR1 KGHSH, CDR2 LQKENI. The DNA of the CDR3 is TGTGCCAGCTCACCAGCTATAGGACAGCCTAATGAAAAACTGTTTTTT. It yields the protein CASSPAIGQPNEKLFF.

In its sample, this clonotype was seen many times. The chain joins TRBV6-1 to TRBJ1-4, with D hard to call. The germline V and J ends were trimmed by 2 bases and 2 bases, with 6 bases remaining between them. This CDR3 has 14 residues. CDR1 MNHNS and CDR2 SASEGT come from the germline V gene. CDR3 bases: TGTGCCAGCAGTGAACGGTGGACTAATGAAAAACTGTTTTTT. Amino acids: CASSERWTNEKLFF.

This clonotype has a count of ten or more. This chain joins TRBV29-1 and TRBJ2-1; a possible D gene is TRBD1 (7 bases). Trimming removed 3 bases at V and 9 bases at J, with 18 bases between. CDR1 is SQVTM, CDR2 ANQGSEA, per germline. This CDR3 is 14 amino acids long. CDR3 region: CSVDKASGGGEQFF. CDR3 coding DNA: TGCAGCGTTGATAAGGCGTCAGGGGGAGGTGAGCAGTTCTTC.

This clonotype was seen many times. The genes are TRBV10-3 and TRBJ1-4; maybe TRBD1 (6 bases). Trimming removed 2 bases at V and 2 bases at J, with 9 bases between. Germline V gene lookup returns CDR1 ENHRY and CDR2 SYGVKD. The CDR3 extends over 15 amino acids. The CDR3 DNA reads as TGTGCCATCAGTGAGCTGGGGGCGACTAATGAAAAACTGTTTTTT. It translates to CAISELGATNEKLFF.

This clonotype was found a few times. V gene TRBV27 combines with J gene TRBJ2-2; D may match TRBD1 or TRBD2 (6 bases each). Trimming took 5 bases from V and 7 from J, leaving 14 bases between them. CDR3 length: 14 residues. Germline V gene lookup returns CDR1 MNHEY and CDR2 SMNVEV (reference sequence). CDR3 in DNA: TGTGCCAGCAGTCCTTGGGGGGCCGGCGGGGAGCTGTTTTTT. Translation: CASSPWGAGGELFF.

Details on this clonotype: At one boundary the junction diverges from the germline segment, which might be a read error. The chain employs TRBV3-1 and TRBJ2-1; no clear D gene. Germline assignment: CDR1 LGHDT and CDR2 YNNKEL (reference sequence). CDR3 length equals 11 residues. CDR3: CASSSNNEQFF. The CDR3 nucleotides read TGTGCCAGCAGCTCCAACAATGAGCAGTTCTTC.

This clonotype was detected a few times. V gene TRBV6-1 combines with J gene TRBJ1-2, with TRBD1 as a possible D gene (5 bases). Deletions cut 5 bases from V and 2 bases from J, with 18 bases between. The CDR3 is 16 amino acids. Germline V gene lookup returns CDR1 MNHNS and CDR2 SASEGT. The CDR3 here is CASSNLRQPTNYGYTF. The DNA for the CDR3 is TGTGCCAGCAGTAACCTAAGACAGCCCACGAACTATGGCTACACCTTC.

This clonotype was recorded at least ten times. CDR3 bases: TGTGCCAGCAGACATGAGATTGGGGGCTGGGGGGAGACCCAGTACTTC. Translated, it gives CASRHEIGGWGETQYF. V usage is TRBV28 and J usage is TRBJ2-5; D perhaps matches TRBD1 (6 bases). V lost 6 bases and J lost 5, with 22 bases in between. CDR1 and CDR2 from the germline V gene are MDHEN and SYDVKM. The CDR3 is made up of 16 amino acids.

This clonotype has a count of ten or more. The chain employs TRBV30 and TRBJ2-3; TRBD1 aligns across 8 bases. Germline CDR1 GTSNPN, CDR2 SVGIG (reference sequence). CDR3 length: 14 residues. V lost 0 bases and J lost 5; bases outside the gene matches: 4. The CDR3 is CAWSVWTGKDTQYF. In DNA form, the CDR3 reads TGTGCCTGGAGTGTGTGGACAGGGAAAGATACGCAGTATTTT.

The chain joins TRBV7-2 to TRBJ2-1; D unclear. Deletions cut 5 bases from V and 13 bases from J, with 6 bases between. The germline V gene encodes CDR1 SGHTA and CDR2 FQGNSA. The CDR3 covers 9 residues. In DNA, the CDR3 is TGTGCCAGCAGCACCGCTCAGTTCTTC. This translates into CASSTAQFF.

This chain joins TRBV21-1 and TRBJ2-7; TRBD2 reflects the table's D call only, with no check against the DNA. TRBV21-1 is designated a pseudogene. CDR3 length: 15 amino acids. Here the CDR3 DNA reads TGTGCCAGCAGCAAAGGAAATTCGGAGGGAGAAGAGCAGTACTTC. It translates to CASSKGNSEGEEQYF.

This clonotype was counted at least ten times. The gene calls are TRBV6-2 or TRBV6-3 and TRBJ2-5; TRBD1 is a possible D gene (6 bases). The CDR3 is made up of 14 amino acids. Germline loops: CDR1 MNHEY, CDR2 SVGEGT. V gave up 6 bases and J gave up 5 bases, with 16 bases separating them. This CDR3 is CASRPPQGGETQYF. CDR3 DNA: TGTGCCAGCAGACCCCCACAGGGCGGGGAGACCCAGTACTTC.

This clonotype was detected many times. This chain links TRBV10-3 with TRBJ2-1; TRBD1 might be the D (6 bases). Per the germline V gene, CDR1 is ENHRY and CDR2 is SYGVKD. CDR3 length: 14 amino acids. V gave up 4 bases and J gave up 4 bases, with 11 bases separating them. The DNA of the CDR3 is TGTGCCATCAGTGGGACAGACTCTTACAATGAGCAGTTCTTC. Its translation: CAISGTDSYNEQFF.

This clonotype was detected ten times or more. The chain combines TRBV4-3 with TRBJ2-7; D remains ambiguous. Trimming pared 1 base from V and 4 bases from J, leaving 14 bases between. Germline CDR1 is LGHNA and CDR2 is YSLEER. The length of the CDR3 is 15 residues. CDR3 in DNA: TGCGCCAGCAGCCAAGCCGCAGACGTGACTTACGAGCAGTACTTC. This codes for CASSQAADVTYEQYF.

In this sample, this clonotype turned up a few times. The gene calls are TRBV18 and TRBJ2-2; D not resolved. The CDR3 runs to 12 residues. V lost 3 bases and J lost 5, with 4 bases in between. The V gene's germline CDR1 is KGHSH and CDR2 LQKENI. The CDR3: CASSPGTGELFF. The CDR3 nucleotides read TGTGCCAGCTCACCTGGGACCGGGGAGCTGTTTTTT.

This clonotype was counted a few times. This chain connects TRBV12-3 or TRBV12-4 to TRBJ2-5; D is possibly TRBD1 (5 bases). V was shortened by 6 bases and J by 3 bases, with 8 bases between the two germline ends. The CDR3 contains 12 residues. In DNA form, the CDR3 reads TGTGCCAGCAGGTCACAGGAAGAGACCCAGTACTTC. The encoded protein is CASRSQEETQYF.

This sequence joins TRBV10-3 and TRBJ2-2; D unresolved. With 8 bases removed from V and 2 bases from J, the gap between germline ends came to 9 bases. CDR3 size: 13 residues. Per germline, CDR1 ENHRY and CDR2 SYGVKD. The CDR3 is CAIAFENTGELFF. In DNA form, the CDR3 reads TGTGCCATCGCTTTCGAAAACACCGGGGAGCTGTTTTTT.